This T cell receptor (beta chain) stems from a study of shared clonotypes between healthy human individuals. The naive CD8 fraction comprised CD45RO-negative cells positively selected for CCR7 and excluded terminally differentiated effector memory CD45RA+ cells. Germline V gives CDR1 SEHNR, CDR2 FQNEAQ (reference sequence). The V and J ends lost 2 bases and 0 bases, in that order; junction bases with no gene match: 2. The CDR3 contains 15 residues. General study findings and limits: Naive CD4 clonotypes were shared across several donors at roughly 5%.

For this clone: Its cognate antigen is unknown. The same CDR3 arises from other DNA sequences in this sample as well.

At the deep level, the assay was run. Data came from immunoSEQ multiplex PCR; TCRdb stores just in-frame clones and leaves some out. The profile covers about 2.2 million clones, with approximately 94% appearing a single time and more than 1.5% taken by the ten largest. The TCR originated in a man aged 18 to 35 in good health. Some clones in this sample may be carry-over from other donors' samples. Sequencing was performed on naive CD8+ T cells from PBMCs. The chain joins TRBV7-9 to TRBJ2-7; 9 bases line up with TRBD2. For the CDR3, the DNA is TGTGCCAGCAGCTTAAGCGGGAGGTTCTCCTACGAGCAGTACTTC. Its protein is CASSLSGRFSYEQYF.